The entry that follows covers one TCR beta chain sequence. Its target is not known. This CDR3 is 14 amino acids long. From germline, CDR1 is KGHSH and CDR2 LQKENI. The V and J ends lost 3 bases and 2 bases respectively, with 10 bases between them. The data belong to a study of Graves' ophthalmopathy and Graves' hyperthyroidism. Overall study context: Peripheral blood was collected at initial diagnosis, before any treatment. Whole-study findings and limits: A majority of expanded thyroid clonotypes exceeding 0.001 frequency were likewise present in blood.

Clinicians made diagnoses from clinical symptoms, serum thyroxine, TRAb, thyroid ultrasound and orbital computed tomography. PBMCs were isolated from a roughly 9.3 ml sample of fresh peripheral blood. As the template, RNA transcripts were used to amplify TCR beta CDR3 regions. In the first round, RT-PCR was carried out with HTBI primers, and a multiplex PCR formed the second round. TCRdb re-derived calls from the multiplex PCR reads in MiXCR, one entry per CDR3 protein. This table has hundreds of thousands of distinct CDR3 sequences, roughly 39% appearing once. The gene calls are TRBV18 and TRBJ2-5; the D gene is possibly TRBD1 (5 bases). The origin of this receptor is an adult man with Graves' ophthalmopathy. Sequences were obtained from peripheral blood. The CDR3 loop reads CASSPDSFQETQYF. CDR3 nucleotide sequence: TGTGCCAGCTCACCCGACAGTTTTCAAGAGACCCAGTACTTC.